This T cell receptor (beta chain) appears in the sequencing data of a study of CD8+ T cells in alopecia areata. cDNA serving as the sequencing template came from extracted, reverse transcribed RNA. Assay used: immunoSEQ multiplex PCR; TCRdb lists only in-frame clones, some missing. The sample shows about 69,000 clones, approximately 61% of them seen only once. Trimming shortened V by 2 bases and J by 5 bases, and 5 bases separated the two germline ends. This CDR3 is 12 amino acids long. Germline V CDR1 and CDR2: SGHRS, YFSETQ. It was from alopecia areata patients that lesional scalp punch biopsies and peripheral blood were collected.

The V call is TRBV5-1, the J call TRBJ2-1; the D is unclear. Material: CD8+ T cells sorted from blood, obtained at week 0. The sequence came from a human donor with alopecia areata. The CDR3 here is CASSFRDNEQFF. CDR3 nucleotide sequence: TGCGCCAGCAGCTTCCGAGACAATGAGCAGTTCTTC.